This T cell receptor beta chain is from a study of spatial heterogeneity in lung cancer. This clonotype was seen a few times. TCRdb redid the calling of the 5' RACE reads with MiXCR, one entry per CDR3 protein. The table includes tens of thousands of distinct CDR3 sequences, about 7.7% detected once. This CDR3 has 14 amino acids. V lost 1 base and J lost 6, with 10 bases in between. Germline loops: CDR1 LGHDT, CDR2 YNNKEL (reference sequence). The time point is: sample taken at primary tumor resection. The gene calls are TRBV3-1 and TRBJ2-1; D unresolved. Sequences were derived from PBMCs, sampled at surgery. The source is a female donor with early-stage non-small cell lung cancer. CDR3 bases: TGTGCCAGCAGCCAAGGGGTAGGAAGCAATGAGCAGTTCTTC. This encodes CASSQGVGSNEQFF.